The 23 T cell receptor beta chains given below trace back to one sample, sequenced in a study of blood T cell repertoires in COVID-19. Sequencing used immunoSEQ multiplex PCR; TCRdb keeps in-frame clones, though not all of them. In the table there are around 150,000 clones, around four fifths of which are singletons. The sequenced sample consisted of peripheral blood. These receptors were collected from a woman at least 80 years old with acute or convalescent COVID-19.

This sequence joins TRBV2 and TRBJ1-2, with TRBD1 matching 10 bases. V trimming: 7 bases; J trimming: 4 bases; junction bases outside the gene matches: 3. Germline-derived CDR1 and CDR2 are SNHLY and FYNNEI. The CDR3 length is 13 residues. The CDR3 loop is CASIGTGAYGYTF. CDR3 in DNA: TGTGCCAGCATCGGGACAGGGGCCTATGGCTACACCTTC.

The rearrangement joins TRBV18 to TRBJ1-2, with 7 bases identical to TRBD1. The CDR3 contains 15 residues. J gave up 6 bases and V 8 bases, and 15 bases lay outside the gene matches. Germline V lookup: CDR1 KGHSH, CDR2 LQKENI. The CDR3 region has the DNA TGTGCCAGCGCTCCTAACCGGGACAGTAAAAATGGCTACACCTTC. Translating it yields CASAPNRDSKNGYTF.

This chain joins TRBV12-3 or TRBV12-4 and TRBJ2-1; D gene unclear. The V gene lost 3 bases and the J gene lost 5 bases, with 2 bases spanning the gap. CDR3 length equals 11 residues. As DNA, the CDR3 is TGTGCCAGCAGTTTCAACAATGAGCAGTTCTTC. This codes for CASSFNNEQFF.

This sequence joins TRBV7-2 and TRBJ1-1; 7 bases are a match to TRBD1. Germline V gene data show CDR1 as SGHTA and CDR2 as FQGNSA. The CDR3 contains 15 residues. Trimming removed 5 bases from V and 4 bases from J; junction bases left unmatched: 10. The CDR3 coding sequence is TGTGCCAGCAGCAGGACTGCGACAGGGCTCACTGAAGCTTTCTTT. Encoded protein: CASSRTATGLTEAFF. The whole variable domain, filled in from reference TRBV7-2 and TRBJ1-1, reads GAGVSQSPSNKVTEKGKDVELRCDPISGHTALYWYRQSLGQGLEFLIYFQGNSAPDKSGLPSDRFSAERTGGSVSTLTIQRTQQEDSAVYLCASSRTATGLTEAFFGQGTRLTVV.

This chain connects TRBV7-6 to TRBJ1-6; no reliable D call. The CDR3 loop spans 15 amino acids. Trimming removed 6 bases from V and 7 bases from J, with 16 bases in between. CDR1 SGHVS and CDR2 FNYEAQ come from the germline V gene. The CDR3 reads CASSRLPGPNSPLHF. DNA for the CDR3: TGTGCCAGCAGTCGTCTACCGGGTCCCAATTCACCCCTCCACTTT. The full variable domain, with the rest looked up from reference TRBV7-6 and TRBJ1-6, is GAGVSQSPRYKVTKRGQDVALRCDPISGHVSLYWYRQALGQGPEFLTYFNYEAQQDKSGLPNDRFSAERPEGSISTLTIQRTEQRDSAMYRCASSRLPGPNSPLHFGNGTRLTVT.

This rearrangement joins TRBV6-1 to TRBJ2-7; D is unresolved. Trimming stripped 0 bases from V and 3 bases from J, with 12 bases between. CDR1 is MNHNS and CDR2 is SASEGT in the germline V gene. The CDR3 has 15 residues. CDR3: CASSEALGTVYEQYF. In DNA, the CDR3 is TGTGCCAGCAGTGAAGCTCTAGGTACCGTCTACGAGCAGTACTTC.

The J gene is TRBJ2-5, the V gene TRBV30; 13 nucleotides line up with TRBD2. With 0 bases clipped from V and 5 bases from J, the junction kept 9 bases outside the gene matches. This CDR3 is built from 17 residues. From germline, CDR1 is GTSNPN and CDR2 SVGIG (reference sequence). This chain's CDR3 is CAWSVGRLAGGMETQYF. In nucleotides, the CDR3 is TGTGCCTGGAGTGTCGGAAGACTAGCGGGGGGCATGGAGACCCAGTACTTC. Using reference TRBV30 and TRBJ2-5 for the parts outside the CDR3, the full variable domain is SQTIHQWPATLVQPVGSPLSLECTVEGTSNPNLYWYRQAAGRGLQLLFYSVGIGQISSEVPQNLSASRPQDRQFILSSKKLLLSDSGFYLCAWSVGRLAGGMETQYFGPGTRLLVL.

The chain carries TRBV5-1 and TRBJ2-2; 10 bases line up with TRBD2. Losses at the gene ends were 2 bases for V and 4 bases for J; bases not matched to a gene: 2. CDR3 size: 15 residues. Germline assignment: CDR1 SGHRS and CDR2 YFSETQ. The CDR3 here is CASSLLAGSTGELFF. As DNA, the CDR3 is TGCGCCAGCAGCTTACTAGCGGGGTCCACCGGGGAGCTGTTTTTT.

In DNA form, the CDR3 reads TGTGCCAGTAGTATCGCGCAGGGGTTTGCTAGCAATCAGCCCCAGCATTTT. It specifies CASSIAQGFASNQPQHF. The genes are TRBV19 and TRBJ1-5; D might be TRBD1 (6 bases). This CDR3 contains 17 residues. Germline CDR1 reads LNHDA; CDR2 reads SQIVND (reference sequence). V was clipped by 3 bases and J by 0 bases, with 15 bases between them.

V is TRBV7-8 and J is TRBJ2-7, with TRBD1 identical over 7 bases. The CDR3 extends over 18 amino acids. Trimming took 2 bases from V and 0 from J; bases not matched to a gene: 13. Germline CDR1 and CDR2: SGHVS and FQNEAQ. The CDR3 DNA follows: TGTGCCAGCAGCTTAAGGGCCAGGGGGAGCGGAGCCTCCTACGAGCAGTACTTC. Translating it yields CASSLRARGSGASYEQYF.

The V call is TRBV19, the J call TRBJ2-2; no firm D call. CDR1 LNHDA and CDR2 SQIVND come from the germline V gene (reference sequence). This CDR3 has 14 residues. Trimming took off 4 bases at V and 1 base at J, with 7 bases between the two ends. The CDR3 coding sequence is TGTGCCAGTAGTACTCCAGGGAACACCGGGGAGCTGTTTTTT. Its translation is CASSTPGNTGELFF. The variable domain in full, with the rest retrieved from reference TRBV19 and TRBJ2-2, is DGGITQSPKYLFRKEGQNVTLSCEQNLNHDAMYWYRQDPGQGLRLIYYSQIVNDFQKGDIAEGYSVSREKKESFPLTVTSAQKNPTAFYLCASSTPGNTGELFFGEGSRLTVL.

This sequence joins TRBV12-5 and TRBJ2-7; tentative D call: TRBD2 (6 bases). In germline, CDR1 is LGHNT, CDR2 FRNRAP. The CDR3 sequence is 13 residues long. V was shortened by 7 bases and J by 4 bases, with 14 bases between the two germline ends. DNA for the CDR3: TGTGCTAGTGTTCTGGGTGGGGGGTACGAGCAGTACTTC. Translation: CASVLGGGYEQYF.

This chain joins TRBV9 and TRBJ2-3; 7 positions agree with TRBD2. The germline V gene encodes CDR1 SGDLS and CDR2 YYNGEE. V lost 2 bases, J lost 2 bases, and 2 bases stayed unmatched. This CDR3 region has 14 residues. The CDR3 DNA follows: TGTGCCAGCAGCGTGCGGGGGAACACAGATACGCAGTATTTT. This codes for CASSVRGNTDTQYF.

V and J are TRBV7-2 and TRBJ1-1; D possibly corresponds to TRBD1 (6 bases). CDR1 is SGHTA and CDR2 is FQGNSA in the germline V gene. Trimming took 3 bases from V and 5 from J, leaving 13 bases between them. This CDR3 is 14 amino acids long. The CDR3 bases are TGTGCCAGCAGCTTTAGGTTGGACAGTACTGAAGCTTTCTTT. Encoded protein: CASSFRLDSTEAFF.

This sequence joins TRBV10-3 and TRBJ2-2, with D possibly TRBD1 on 6 matching bases. Germline loops: CDR1 ENHRY, CDR2 SYGVKD. The CDR3 is made up of 17 amino acids. V lost 6 bases and J lost 8, with 25 bases in between. As DNA, the CDR3 is TGTGCCATCAGCCAAACCGCTGGGCAGGGACATAATGGGGAGCTGTTTTTT. Its translation: CAISQTAGQGHNGELFF.

This clone is a singleton in its sample. The chain combines TRBV7-2 with TRBJ2-6; D might be TRBD2 (5 bases). The V gene's germline CDR1 is SGHTA and CDR2 FQGNSA. The germline V and J ends were trimmed by 1 base and 2 bases, with 9 bases remaining between them. The CDR3 totals 16 residues. The CDR3 nucleotides read TGTGCCAGCAGCTTAGGAGGAGGTACTGGGGCCAACGTCCTGACTTTC. As protein: CASSLGGGTGANVLTF.

This chain joins TRBV27 and TRBJ1-6, with TRBD1 matching 7 bases. CDR1 and CDR2 from the germline V gene are MNHEY and SMNVEV (reference sequence). V lost 1 base to trimming and J lost 10 bases; unmatched junction nucleotides: 7. The CDR3 runs to 15 residues. The CDR3 spells CASSLFGTEGSPLHF. The CDR3 region has the DNA TGTGCCAGCAGTTTATTCGGGACAGAAGGATCACCCCTCCACTTT.

V and J are TRBV19 and TRBJ1-1, with D perhaps TRBD1 (6 bases). The V end lost 7 bases, the J end lost 0 bases, and 12 bases lay between the germline ends. The CDR3 length is 14 residues. The germline V gene encodes CDR1 LNHDA and CDR2 SQIVND (reference sequence). Here the CDR3 reads CASMDGQMNTEAFF. CDR3 nucleotide sequence: TGTGCCAGTATGGACGGACAGATGAACACTGAAGCTTTCTTT.

Only one count was recorded for this clone. The gene calls are TRBV5-1 and TRBJ2-3; tentative D call: TRBD1 (5 bases). Per the germline V gene, CDR1 is SGHRS and CDR2 is YFSETQ. The CDR3 loop spans 15 amino acids. V was clipped by 3 bases and J by 4 bases, with 15 bases between them. This chain's CDR3 is CASSSTGRAPDTQYF. CDR3 in DNA: TGCGCCAGCAGCTCCACCGGCAGGGCCCCAGATACGCAGTATTTT.

The V call is TRBV28, the J call TRBJ1-2; possibly TRBD1 for D (5 bases). The CDR3 has 13 amino acids. Between the trimmed V and J ends, which lost 5 bases and 2 bases, there was a span of 9 bases. In germline, CDR1 is MDHEN, CDR2 SYDVKM. The CDR3 reads CASSLDKNYGYTF. CDR3 coding DNA: TGTGCCAGCAGTCTGGACAAAAACTATGGCTACACCTTC.

DNA for the CDR3: TGTGCCAGCAGCCGCCGGGACAAGGGCACCTACGAGCAGTACTTC. Translated: CASSRRDKGTYEQYF. This chain joins TRBV3-1 (or the pseudogene TRBV3-2) and TRBJ2-7; maybe TRBD1 (6 bases). In germline, CDR1 is LGHDT, CDR2 YNNKEL (reference sequence). The V and J ends lost 4 bases and 2 bases respectively, with 15 bases between them. The CDR3 runs to 15 residues.

This rearrangement joins TRBV3-1 (or the pseudogene TRBV3-2) to TRBJ2-3; the D is unclear. From germline, CDR1 is LGHDT and CDR2 YNNKEL (reference sequence). The CDR3 consists of 14 residues. The V and J ends lost 0 bases and 6 bases respectively, with 10 bases between them. This CDR3 is CASSQEVSRDTQYF. For the CDR3, the DNA is TGTGCCAGCAGCCAAGAAGTTAGCCGTGATACGCAGTATTTT.

CDR3 residues: CASSVVVNTEAFF. CDR3 sequence (DNA): TGTGCCAGCAGCGTAGTAGTGAACACTGAAGCTTTCTTT. V gene TRBV9 combines with J gene TRBJ1-1, with D unclear. V was pared by 0 bases and J by 0 bases, with 3 bases between. Per the germline V gene, CDR1 is SGDLS and CDR2 is YYNGEE. The CDR3 is made up of 13 amino acids.